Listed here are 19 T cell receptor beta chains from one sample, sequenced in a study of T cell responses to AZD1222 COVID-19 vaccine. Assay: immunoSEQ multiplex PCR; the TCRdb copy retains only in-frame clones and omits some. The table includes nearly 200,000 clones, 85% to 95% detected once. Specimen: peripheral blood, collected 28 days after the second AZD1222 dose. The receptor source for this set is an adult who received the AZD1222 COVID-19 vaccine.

The CDR3 DNA reads TGTGCCAGCAGGGACCGGCAGGGTGGCCCCAACGTCCTGACTTTC. This sequence encodes CASRDRQGGPNVLTF. The rearrangement links TRBV14 to TRBJ2-6; possible D gene TRBD1, 5 bases. Germline CDR1 SGHDN, CDR2 FVKESK. This CDR3 spans 15 amino acids. V lost 6 bases and J lost 8, with 17 bases in between. The full variable domain, with the rest looked up from reference TRBV14 and TRBJ2-6, is EAGVTQFPSHSVIEKGQTVTLRCDPISGHDNLYWYRRVMGKEIKFLLHFVKESKQDESGMPNNRFLAERTGGTYSTLKVQPAELEDSGVYFCASRDRQGGPNVLTFGAGSRLTVL.

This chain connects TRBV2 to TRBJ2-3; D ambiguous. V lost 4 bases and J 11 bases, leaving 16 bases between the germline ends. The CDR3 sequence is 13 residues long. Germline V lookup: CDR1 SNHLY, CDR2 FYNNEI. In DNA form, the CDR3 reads TGTGCCAGCAGTGGGCTTAGGGATACAAGGCAGTATTTT. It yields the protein CASSGLRDTRQYF.

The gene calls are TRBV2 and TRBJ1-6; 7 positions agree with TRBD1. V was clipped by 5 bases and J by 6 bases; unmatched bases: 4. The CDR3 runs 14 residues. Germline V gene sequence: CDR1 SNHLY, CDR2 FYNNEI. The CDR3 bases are TGTGCCAGCAGTCACGGGACAGTTAATTCACCCCTCCACTTT. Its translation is CASSHGTVNSPLHF. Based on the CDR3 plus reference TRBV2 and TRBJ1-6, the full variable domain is EPEVTQTPSHQVTQMGQEVILRCVPISNHLYFYWYRQILGQKVEFLVSFYNNEISEKSEIFDDQFSVERPDGSNFTLKIRSTKLEDSAMYFCASSHGTVNSPLHFGNGTRLTVT.

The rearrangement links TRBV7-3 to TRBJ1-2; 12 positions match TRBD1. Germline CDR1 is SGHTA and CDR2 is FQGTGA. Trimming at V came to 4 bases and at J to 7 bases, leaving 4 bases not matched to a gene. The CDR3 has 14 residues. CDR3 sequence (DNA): TGTGCCAGCAGCTCGGGGACAGGGGGCGGTGGCTACACCTTC. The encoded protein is CASSSGTGGGGYTF. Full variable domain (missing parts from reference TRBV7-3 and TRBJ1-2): GAGVSQTPSNKVTEKGKYVELRCDPISGHTALYWYRQSLGQGPEFLIYFQGTGAADDSGLPNDRFFAVRPEGSVSTLKIQRTERGDSAVYLCASSSGTGGGGYTFGSGTRLTVV.

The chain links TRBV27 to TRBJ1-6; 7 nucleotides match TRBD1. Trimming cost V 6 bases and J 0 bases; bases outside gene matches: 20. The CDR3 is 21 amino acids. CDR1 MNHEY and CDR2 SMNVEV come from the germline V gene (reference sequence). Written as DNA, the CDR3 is TGTGCCAGCAGACCTTTTCTTGGGACAGACAAACCGAGCTCCTATAATTCACCCCTCCACTTT. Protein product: CASRPFLGTDKPSSYNSPLHF.

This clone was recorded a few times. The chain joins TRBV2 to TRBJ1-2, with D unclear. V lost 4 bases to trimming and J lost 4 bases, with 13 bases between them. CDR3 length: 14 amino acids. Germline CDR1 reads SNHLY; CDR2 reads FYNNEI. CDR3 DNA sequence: TGTGCCAGCAGTGTTTGGGGTTCAGGCTATGGCTACACCTTC. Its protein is CASSVWGSGYGYTF. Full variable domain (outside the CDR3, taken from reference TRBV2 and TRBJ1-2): EPEVTQTPSHQVTQMGQEVILRCVPISNHLYFYWYRQILGQKVEFLVSFYNNEISEKSEIFDDQFSVERPDGSNFTLKIRSTKLEDSAMYFCASSVWGSGYGYTFGSGTRLTVV.

The chain's CDR3 is CASSSRSRVFNSPLHF. CDR3 in DNA: TGTGCCAGCAGCTCCAGGTCCAGGGTTTTTAATTCACCCCTCCACTTT. The genes are TRBV7-2 and TRBJ1-6; D perhaps matches TRBD1 (5 bases). V was pared by 4 bases and J by 6 bases, with 16 bases between. From germline, CDR1 is SGHTA and CDR2 FQGNSA. This CDR3 region has 16 residues.

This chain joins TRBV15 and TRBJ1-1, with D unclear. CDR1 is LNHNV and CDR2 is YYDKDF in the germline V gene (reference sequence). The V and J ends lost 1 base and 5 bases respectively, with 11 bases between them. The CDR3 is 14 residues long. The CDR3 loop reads CATSRGGVGTEAFF. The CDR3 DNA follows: TGTGCCACCAGCAGAGGGGGAGTTGGTACTGAAGCTTTCTTT.

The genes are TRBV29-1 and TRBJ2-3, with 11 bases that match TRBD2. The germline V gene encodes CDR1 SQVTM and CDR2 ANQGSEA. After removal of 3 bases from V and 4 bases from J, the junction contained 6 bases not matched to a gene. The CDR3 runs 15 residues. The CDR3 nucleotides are TGCAGCGTTGACCGACTAGCGGGGCCCTCAGATACGCAGTATTTT. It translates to CSVDRLAGPSDTQYF.

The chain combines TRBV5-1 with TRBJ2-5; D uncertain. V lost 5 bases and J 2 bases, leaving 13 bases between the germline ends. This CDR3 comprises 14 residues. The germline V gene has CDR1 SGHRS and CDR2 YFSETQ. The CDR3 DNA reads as TGCGCCAGCAGTAACGGCAGGATACAAGAGACCCAGTACTTC. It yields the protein CASSNGRIQETQYF.

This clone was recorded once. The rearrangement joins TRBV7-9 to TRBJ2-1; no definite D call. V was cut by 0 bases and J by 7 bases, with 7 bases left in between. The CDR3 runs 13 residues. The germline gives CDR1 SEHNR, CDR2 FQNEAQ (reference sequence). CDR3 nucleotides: TGTGCCAGCAGCTTAGCGGGGTCTAATGAGCAGTTCTTC. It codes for CASSLAGSNEQFF. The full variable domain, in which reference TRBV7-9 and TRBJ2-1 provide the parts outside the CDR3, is DTGVSQNPRHKITKRGQNVTFRCDPISEHNRLYWYRQTLGQGPEFLTYFQNEAQLEKSRLLSDRFSAERPKGSFSTLEIQRTEQGDSAMYLCASSLAGSNEQFFGPGTRLTVL.

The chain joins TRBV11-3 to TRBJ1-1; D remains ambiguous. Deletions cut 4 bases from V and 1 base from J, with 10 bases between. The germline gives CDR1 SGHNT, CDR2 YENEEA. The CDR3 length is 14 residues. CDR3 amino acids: CASSSERGNTEAFF. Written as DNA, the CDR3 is TGTGCCAGCAGCTCCGAACGAGGGAACACTGAAGCTTTCTTT.

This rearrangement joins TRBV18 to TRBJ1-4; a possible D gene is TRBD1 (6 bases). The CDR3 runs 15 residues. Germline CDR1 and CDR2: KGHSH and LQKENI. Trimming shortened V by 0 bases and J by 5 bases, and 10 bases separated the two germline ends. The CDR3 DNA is TGTGCCAGCTCACCACCCGCGACAGGCAATGAAAAACTGTTTTTT. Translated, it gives CASSPPATGNEKLFF.

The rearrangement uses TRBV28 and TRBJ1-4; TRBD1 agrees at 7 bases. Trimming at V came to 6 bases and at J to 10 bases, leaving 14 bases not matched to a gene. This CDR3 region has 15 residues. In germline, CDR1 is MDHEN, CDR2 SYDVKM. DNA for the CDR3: TGTGCCAGCAGCCCCCAGGGGGTCAGTCTTGTAAAACTGTTTTTT. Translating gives CASSPQGVSLVKLFF.

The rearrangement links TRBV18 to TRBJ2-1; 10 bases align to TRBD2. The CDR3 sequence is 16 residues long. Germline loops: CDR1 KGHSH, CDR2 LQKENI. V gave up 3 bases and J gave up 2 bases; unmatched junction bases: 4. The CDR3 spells CASSPPSGGPYNEQFF. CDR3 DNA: TGTGCCAGCTCACCCCCTAGCGGGGGCCCCTACAATGAGCAGTTCTTC.

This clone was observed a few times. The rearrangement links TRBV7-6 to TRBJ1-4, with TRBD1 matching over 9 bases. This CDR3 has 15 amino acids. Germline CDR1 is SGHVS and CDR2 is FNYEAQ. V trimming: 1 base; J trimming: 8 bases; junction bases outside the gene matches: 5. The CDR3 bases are TGTGCCAGCAGCTTAGGGACAGGGGAATGGGAAAAACTGTTTTTT. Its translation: CASSLGTGEWEKLFF.

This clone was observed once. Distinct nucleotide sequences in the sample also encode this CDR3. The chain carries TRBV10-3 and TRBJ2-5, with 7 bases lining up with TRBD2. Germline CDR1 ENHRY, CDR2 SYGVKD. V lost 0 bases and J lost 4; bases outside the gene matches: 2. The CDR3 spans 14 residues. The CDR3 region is CAISESTGGETQYF. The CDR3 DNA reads TGTGCCATCAGTGAGTCGACGGGGGGAGAGACCCAGTACTTC.

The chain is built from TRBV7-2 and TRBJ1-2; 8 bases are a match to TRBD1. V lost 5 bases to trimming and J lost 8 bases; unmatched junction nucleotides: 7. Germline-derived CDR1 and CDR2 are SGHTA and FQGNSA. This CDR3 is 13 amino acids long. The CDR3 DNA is TGTGCCAGCAGCGTTAGGACAGGGAACGGCTACACCTTC. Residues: CASSVRTGNGYTF.

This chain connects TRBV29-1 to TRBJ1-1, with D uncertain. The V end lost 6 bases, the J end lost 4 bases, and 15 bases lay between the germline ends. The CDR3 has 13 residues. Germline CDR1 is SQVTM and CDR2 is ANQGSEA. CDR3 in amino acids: CSVATSLGTEAFF. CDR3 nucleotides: TGCAGCGTAGCAACATCCTTGGGCACTGAAGCTTTCTTT. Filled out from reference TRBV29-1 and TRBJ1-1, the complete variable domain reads SAVISQKPSRDICQRGTSLTIQCQVDSQVTMMFWYRQQPGQSLTLIATANQGSEATYESGFVIDKFPISRPNLTFSTLTVSNMSPEDSSIYLCSVATSLGTEAFFGQGTRLTVV.